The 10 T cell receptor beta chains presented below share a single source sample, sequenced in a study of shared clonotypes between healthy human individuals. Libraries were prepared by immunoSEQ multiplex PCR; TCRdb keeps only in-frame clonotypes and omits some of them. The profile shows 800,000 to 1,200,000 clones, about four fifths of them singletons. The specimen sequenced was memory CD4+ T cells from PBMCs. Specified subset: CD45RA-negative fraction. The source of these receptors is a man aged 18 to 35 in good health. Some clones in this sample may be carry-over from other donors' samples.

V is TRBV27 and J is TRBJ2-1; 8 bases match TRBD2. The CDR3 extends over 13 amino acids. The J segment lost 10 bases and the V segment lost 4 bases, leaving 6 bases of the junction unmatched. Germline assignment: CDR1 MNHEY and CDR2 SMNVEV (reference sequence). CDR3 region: CASSSGLGGEQFF. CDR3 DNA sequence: TGTGCCAGCAGTTCGGGACTAGGAGGCGAGCAGTTCTTC.

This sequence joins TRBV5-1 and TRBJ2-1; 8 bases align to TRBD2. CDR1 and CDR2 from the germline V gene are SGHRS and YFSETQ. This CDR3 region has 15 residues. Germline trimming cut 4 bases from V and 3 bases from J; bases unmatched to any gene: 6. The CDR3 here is CASSPATSGYNEQFF. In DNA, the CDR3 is TGCGCCAGCAGCCCGGCAACTAGCGGCTACAATGAGCAGTTCTTC. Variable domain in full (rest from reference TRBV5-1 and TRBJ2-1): KAGVTQTPRYLIKTRGQQVTLSCSPISGHRSVSWYQQTPGQGLQFLFEYFSETQRNKGNFPGRFSGRQFSNSRSEMNVSTLELGDSALYLCASSPATSGYNEQFFGPGTRLTVL.

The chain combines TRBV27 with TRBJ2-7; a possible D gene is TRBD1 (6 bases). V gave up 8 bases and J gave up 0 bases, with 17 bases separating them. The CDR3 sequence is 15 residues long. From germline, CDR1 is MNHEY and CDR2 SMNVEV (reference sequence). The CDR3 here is CASHPWGTHSYEQYF. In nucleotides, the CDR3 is TGTGCCAGCCACCCCTGGGGGACACACTCCTACGAGCAGTACTTC.

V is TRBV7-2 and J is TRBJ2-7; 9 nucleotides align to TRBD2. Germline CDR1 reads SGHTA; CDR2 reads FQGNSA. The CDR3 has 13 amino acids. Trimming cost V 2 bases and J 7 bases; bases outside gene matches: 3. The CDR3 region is CASSLIAGEEQYF. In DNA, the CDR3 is TGTGCCAGCAGCTTAATAGCGGGAGAGGAGCAGTACTTC.

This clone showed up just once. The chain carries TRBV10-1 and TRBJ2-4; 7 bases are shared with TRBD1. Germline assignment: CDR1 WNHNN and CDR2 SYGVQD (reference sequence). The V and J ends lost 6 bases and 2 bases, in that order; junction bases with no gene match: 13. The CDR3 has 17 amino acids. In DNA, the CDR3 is TGCGCCAGCAGAGGACAGGCCCACCAAACATCCAAAAACATTCAGTACTTC. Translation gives CASRGQAHQTSKNIQYF.

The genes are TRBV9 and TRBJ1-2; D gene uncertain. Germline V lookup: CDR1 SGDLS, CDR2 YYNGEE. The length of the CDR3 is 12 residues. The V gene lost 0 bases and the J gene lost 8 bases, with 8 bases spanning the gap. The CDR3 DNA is TGTGCCAGCAGCGTAGGCCCTCTCGGCTACACCTTC. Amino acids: CASSVGPLGYTF.

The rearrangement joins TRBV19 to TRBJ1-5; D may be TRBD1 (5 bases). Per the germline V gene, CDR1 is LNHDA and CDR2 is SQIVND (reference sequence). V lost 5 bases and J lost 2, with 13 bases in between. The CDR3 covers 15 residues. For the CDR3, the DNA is TGTGCCAGTAGTGGGATCGGAGGGGGCAATCAGCCCCAGCATTTT. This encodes CASSGIGGGNQPQHF.

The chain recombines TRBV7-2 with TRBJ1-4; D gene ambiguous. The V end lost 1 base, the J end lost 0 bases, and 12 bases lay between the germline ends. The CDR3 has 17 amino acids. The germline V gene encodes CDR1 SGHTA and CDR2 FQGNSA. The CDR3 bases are TGTGCCAGCAGCTTAGGGCAGAAAGCTGCAACTAATGAAAAACTGTTTTTT. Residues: CASSLGQKAATNEKLFF.

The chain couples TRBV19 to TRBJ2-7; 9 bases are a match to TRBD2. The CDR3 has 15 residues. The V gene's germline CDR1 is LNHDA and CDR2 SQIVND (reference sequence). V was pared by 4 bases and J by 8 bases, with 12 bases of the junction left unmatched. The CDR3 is CASSTAGGPLIQQYF. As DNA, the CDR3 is TGTGCCAGTAGTACCGCGGGAGGGCCCCTTATCCAGCAGTACTTC.

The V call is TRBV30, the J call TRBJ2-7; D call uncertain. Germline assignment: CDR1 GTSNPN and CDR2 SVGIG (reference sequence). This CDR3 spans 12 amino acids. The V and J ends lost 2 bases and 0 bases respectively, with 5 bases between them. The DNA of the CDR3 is TGTGCCTGGAGTTCGAGCTCCTACGAGCAGTACTTC. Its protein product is CAWSSSSYEQYF. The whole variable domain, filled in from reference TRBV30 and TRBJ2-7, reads SQTIHQWPATLVQPVGSPLSLECTVEGTSNPNLYWYRQAAGRGLQLLFYSVGIGQISSEVPQNLSASRPQDRQFILSSKKLLLSDSGFYLCAWSSSSYEQYFGPGTRLTVT.